What follows are 29 T cell receptor beta chains derived from one specimen sequenced in a study of CD8+CD57+ T cells in acquired aplastic anemia. It was genomic DNA that served as the template for profiling TCR beta VDJ and CDR3. TCRdb called the reads again in MiXCR, with one record for every CDR3 protein. The sample includes fewer than 200,000 distinct CDR3 sequences, 71% of them seen just once. Before being chosen for sequencing, patients had shown CD8+CD57+ cell expansion by flow cytometry. The specimen was sorted CD4+, CD8+, or CD8+CD57+ T cells (not recorded which) from PBMCs. These receptor sequences come from a human donor with aplastic anemia.

The chain links TRBV14 to TRBJ2-7; D perhaps matches TRBD2 (6 bases). The CDR3 runs to 14 residues. Germline assignment: CDR1 SGHDN and CDR2 FVKESK. The V gene lost 1 base and the J gene lost 3 bases, with 10 bases spanning the gap. In DNA, the CDR3 is TGTGCCAGCAGCCAAGGGCTAGCGCACTACGAGCAGTACTTC. Amino acid sequence: CASSQGLAHYEQYF.

This clonotype was found many times. The gene calls are TRBV6-5 and TRBJ2-3; TRBD2 agrees at 7 bases. The CDR3 totals 15 residues. The ends lost 4 bases at V and 1 base at J; junction bases unmatched: 5. From germline, CDR1 is MNHEY and CDR2 SVGAGI. This chain's CDR3 is CASSFLAVRTDTQYF. DNA of the CDR3: TGTGCCAGCAGTTTTCTAGCGGTGCGCACAGATACGCAGTATTTT.

The genes are TRBV4-3 and TRBJ1-6, with TRBD1 identical over 9 bases. The CDR3 has 15 residues. The V gene end was trimmed by 0 bases and the J gene end by 7 bases; junction bases not matched to a gene: 1. Per germline, CDR1 LGHNA and CDR2 YSLEER. CDR3 coding DNA: TGCGCCAGCAGCCAAGATACAGGGGGCAATTCACCCCTCCACTTT. It translates to CASSQDTGGNSPLHF.

The rearrangement links TRBV4-2 to TRBJ2-4, with D perhaps assigned TRBD1 or TRBD2 (5 bases each). The CDR3 contains 14 residues. Looked up from germline, CDR1 is LGHNA and CDR2 is YNFKEQ. V was pared by 0 bases and J by 8 bases, with 11 bases between. CDR3 protein: CASSQETMGDIQYF. Here the CDR3 DNA reads TGTGCCAGCAGCCAAGAGACCATGGGGGACATTCAGTACTTC.

The V and J genes are TRBV7-6 and TRBJ2-5, with TRBD2 matching over 12 bases. The V gene end was trimmed by 1 base and the J gene end by 2 bases; junction bases not matched to a gene: 14. This CDR3 spans 20 amino acids. CDR1 is SGHVS, CDR2 FNYEAQ, per germline. The CDR3 protein is CASSLVGMASGRAYQETQYF. The CDR3 DNA sequence: TGTGCCAGCAGCTTAGTCGGGATGGCTAGCGGGAGGGCCTATCAAGAGACCCAGTACTTC.

The genes are TRBV20-1 and TRBJ2-3, with D possibly being TRBD1 or TRBD2 (5 bases each). The CDR3 consists of 16 residues. With 4 bases removed from V and 6 bases from J, the gap between germline ends came to 23 bases. Looked up from germline, CDR1 is DFQATT and CDR2 is SNEGSKA (reference sequence). CDR3 DNA sequence: TGCAGTGCTATCCCACTAGGAACCCAGGGCCACGATACGCAGTATTTT. It encodes CSAIPLGTQGHDTQYF.

The rearrangement joins TRBV24-1 to TRBJ2-6; 8 bases fit TRBD1. CDR3 length: 19 residues. The trim removed 4 bases at V and 2 bases at J, leaving 12 bases unmatched. Germline CDR1 KGHDR, CDR2 SFDVKD. The CDR3 reads CATSDHGDRGSAGANVLTF. The CDR3 nucleotides are TGTGCCACCAGTGACCACGGCGACAGGGGATCGGCTGGGGCCAACGTCCTGACTTTC.

This clonotype was seen only a few times. This sequence joins TRBV20-1 and TRBJ2-1; D unresolved. V lost 0 bases and J 6 bases, leaving 3 bases between the germline ends. The CDR3 is 11 residues long. Germline V gives CDR1 DFQATT, CDR2 SNEGSKA (reference sequence). The CDR3 is CSARDRNEQFF. The CDR3 DNA is TGCAGTGCTAGAGACCGCAATGAGCAGTTCTTC.

This clonotype came up a few times. V gene TRBV11-2 combines with J gene TRBJ2-1, with D possibly TRBD2 on 6 matching bases. CDR3 length: 14 residues. The germline CDR1 and CDR2 sequences are SGHAT and FQNNGV. Trimming pared 5 bases from V and 6 bases from J, leaving 14 bases between. CDR3 in amino acids: CASSGGEGLNEQFF. Written as DNA, the CDR3 is TGTGCCAGCAGCGGGGGAGAGGGACTCAATGAGCAGTTCTTC.

The chain employs TRBV4-1 and TRBJ1-2; possible D gene TRBD1, 5 bases. V lost 0 bases and J 8 bases, leaving 13 bases between the germline ends. The CDR3 sequence is 14 residues long. Germline CDR1 MGHRA, CDR2 YSYEKL. CDR3 protein: CASSQEGVLYGYTF. The CDR3 DNA is TGCGCCAGCAGCCAAGAAGGGGTGTTATACGGCTACACCTTC.

This clonotype was seen a handful of times. This sequence joins TRBV2 and TRBJ1-1; TRBD1 matches 8 bases. J gave up 7 bases and V 7 bases, and 14 bases lay outside the gene matches. The CDR3 is made up of 15 amino acids. From germline, CDR1 is SNHLY and CDR2 FYNNEI. CDR3 DNA: TGTGCCAGCACCCAGACGGACAGGGTAGCCGTTGAAGCTTTCTTT. Encoded protein: CASTQTDRVAVEAFF.

This clonotype was seen a few times. The chain couples TRBV7-3 to TRBJ1-6, with no clear D. Deletions cut 3 bases from V and 9 bases from J, with 9 bases between. From germline, CDR1 is SGHTA and CDR2 FQGTGA. This CDR3 has 13 residues. The CDR3 DNA follows: TGTGCCAGCAGCTTGAAGCTGTCTTCACCCCTCCACTTT. Its translation is CASSLKLSSPLHF.

This rearrangement joins TRBV2 to TRBJ2-5; D is unresolved. Trimming cost V 0 bases and J 5 bases, with 13 bases left between them. The germline V gene encodes CDR1 SNHLY and CDR2 FYNNEI. The length of the CDR3 is 15 residues. The CDR3 sequence is CASSEAHESAETQYF. The CDR3 nucleotides are TGTGCCAGCAGTGAAGCCCACGAGTCGGCCGAGACCCAGTACTTC.

This clonotype was detected only a few times. The chain is built from TRBV7-2 and TRBJ2-1, with TRBD1 matching over 11 bases. Germline V gives CDR1 SGHTA, CDR2 FQGNSA. Trimming cost V 5 bases and J 8 bases; bases outside gene matches: 5. The CDR3 extends over 14 amino acids. In nucleotides, the CDR3 is TGTGCCAGCAGCCCAGGACAGGGGGCCTATGAGCAGTTCTTC. This gives the protein CASSPGQGAYEQFF.

The chain has TRBV6-4 and TRBJ2-1; 9 bases are shared with TRBD2. V was pared by 4 bases and J by 3 bases, with 1 base of the junction left unmatched. This CDR3 spans 14 amino acids. Germline CDR1 is MRHNA and CDR2 is SNTAGT. In DNA, the CDR3 is TGTGCCAGCAGTGGGACTAGCGACTACAATGAGCAGTTCTTC. Translation: CASSGTSDYNEQFF.

This clonotype was recorded only once. The junction shows a germline mismatch at one end, possibly a read error. This chain connects TRBV7-3 to TRBJ2-2, with a weak D call TRBD2 (5 bases). Germline V CDR1 and CDR2: SGHTA, FQGTGA. This CDR3 spans 13 amino acids. CDR3 nucleotides: TGCGCCAGCAGCTTCCGAGGGCCCGGGGAGCTGTTTTTT. The encoded protein is CASSFRGPGELFF. Variable domain in full (rest from reference TRBV7-3 and TRBJ2-2): GAGVSQTPSNKVTEKGKYVELRCDPISGHTALYWYRQSLGQGPEFLIYFQGTGAADDSGLPNDRFFAVRPEGSVSTLKIQRTERGDSAVYLCASSFRGPGELFFGEGSRLTVL.

This sequence joins TRBV10-3 and TRBJ2-6; D is unclear. Per the germline V gene, CDR1 is ENHRY and CDR2 is SYGVKD. The CDR3 extends over 14 amino acids. V was pared by 4 bases and J by 8 bases, with 12 bases between. CDR3 bases: TGTGCCATCAGTGGGGGATCCGGGCCCAACGTCCTGACTTTC. This gives the protein CAISGGSGPNVLTF.

The chain is built from TRBV7-2 and TRBJ2-1, with D perhaps assigned TRBD1 or TRBD2 (6 bases each). There are 16 residues in the CDR3. The germline gives CDR1 SGHTA, CDR2 FQGNSA. Trimming pared 3 bases from V and 0 bases from J, leaving 12 bases between. The CDR3 loop is CTSSLEGHSSYNEQFF. For the CDR3, the DNA is TGTACCAGCAGCTTGGAGGGACACAGCTCCTACAATGAGCAGTTCTTC.

The chain uses TRBV10-3 and TRBJ2-5; tentatively, D is TRBD1 (5 bases). The germline CDR1 and CDR2 sequences are ENHRY and SYGVKD. This CDR3 has 11 amino acids. V lost 10 bases and J lost 2, with 8 bases in between. CDR3 sequence reads: CATGMQETQYF. Written as DNA, the CDR3 is TGTGCCACAGGGATGCAAGAGACCCAGTACTTC.

A remark on this clonotype: In this CDR3 the conserved last residue, phenylalanine or tryptophan, is missing, so a read error is likely. This chain links TRBV6-1 with TRBJ2-7, with D tentatively TRBD1 (6 bases). Germline CDR1 is MNHNS and CDR2 is SASEGT. This CDR3 comprises 13 residues. Trimming pared 7 bases from V and 2 bases from J, leaving 12 bases between. The CDR3 sequence: CASTGTLTYEQYL. The CDR3 coding sequence is TGTGCCAGCACCGGGACACTCACCTACGAGCAGTACCTC.

V gene TRBV20-1 combines with J gene TRBJ1-1; 11 positions agree with TRBD1. This CDR3 region has 14 residues. Germline V gene lookup returns CDR1 DFQATT and CDR2 SNEGSKA (reference sequence). J was trimmed by 3 bases and V by 5 bases; bases with no gene match: 5. In DNA, the CDR3 is TGCAGTGCTGCGGGACAGGGGGGCGACACTGAAGCTTTCTTT. Translating gives CSAAGQGGDTEAFF.

The chain links TRBV20-1 to TRBJ2-1; D tentatively fits TRBD1 or TRBD2 (5 bases each). The CDR3 runs to 14 residues. Germline V lookup: CDR1 DFQATT, CDR2 SNEGSKA (reference sequence). Trimming took off 4 bases at V and 6 bases at J, with 16 bases between the two ends. DNA of the CDR3: TGCAGTGCTAACCGGGGTATGGGGACCAATGAGCAGTTCTTC. This encodes CSANRGMGTNEQFF.

This clonotype was detected ten times or more. The chain employs TRBV10-1 and TRBJ1-1, with 8 bases lining up with TRBD1. Trimming cost V 1 base and J 3 bases; bases outside gene matches: 7. The germline gives CDR1 WNHNN, CDR2 SYGVQD (reference sequence). This CDR3 region has 16 residues. As DNA, the CDR3 is TGCGCCAGCAGTGAGTTGACCGGGGGACAGGACACTGAAGCTTTCTTT. It yields the protein CASSELTGGQDTEAFF.

The CDR3 bases are TGTGCCAGCAGCTTCAGGGCGGACACTGAAGCTTTCTTT. It translates to CASSFRADTEAFF. This chain uses TRBV7-3 with TRBJ1-1; tentative D call: TRBD1 (5 bases). Germline-derived CDR1 and CDR2 are SGHTA and FQGTGA. The CDR3 extends over 13 amino acids. The V and J ends lost 3 bases and 3 bases respectively, with 8 bases between them.

In nucleotides, the CDR3 is TGCGCCAGCAGCTTGGCCGGACAGACCCTCTATGGCTACACCTTC. Translated: CASSLAGQTLYGYTF. V gene TRBV5-1 combines with J gene TRBJ1-2; D is possibly TRBD1 (6 bases). V gave up 0 bases and J gave up 4 bases, with 13 bases separating them. The CDR3 is 15 amino acids. Germline loops: CDR1 SGHRS, CDR2 YFSETQ.

V usage is TRBV5-1 and J usage is TRBJ1-5, with a tentative D call TRBD1 (5 bases). From germline, CDR1 is SGHRS and CDR2 YFSETQ. The CDR3 runs 15 residues. V was clipped by 1 base and J by 6 bases, with 14 bases between them. The DNA for the CDR3 is TGCGCCAGCAGCTTGTCGGGCGGGGCCTTTCAGCCCCAGCATTTT. Its protein product is CASSLSGGAFQPQHF.

The rearrangement joins TRBV7-9 to TRBJ2-7; 12 nucleotides agree with TRBD1. Germline loops: CDR1 SEHNR, CDR2 FQNEAQ (reference sequence). This CDR3 has 14 amino acids. Germline trimming cut 5 bases from V and 12 bases from J; bases unmatched to any gene: 11. In DNA form, the CDR3 reads TGTGCCAGCAGCGGAGGGGACAGGGGGCGCGGTCGGTACTTC. Translating it yields CASSGGDRGRGRYF. Full variable domain (remainder filled in from reference TRBV7-9 and TRBJ2-7): DTGVSQNPRHKITKRGQNVTFRCDPISEHNRLYWYRQTLGQGPEFLTYFQNEAQLEKSRLLSDRFSAERPKGSFSTLEIQRTEQGDSAMYLCASSGGDRGRGRYFGPGTRLTVT.

The chain joins TRBV6-4 to TRBJ2-3; the D gene is possibly TRBD2 (7 bases). CDR1 and CDR2 from the germline V gene are MRHNA and SNTAGT. The V end lost 6 bases, the J end lost 2 bases, and 15 bases lay between the germline ends. The CDR3 extends over 15 amino acids. CDR3 protein: CASSEGGSPTDTQYF. The DNA for the CDR3 is TGTGCCAGCAGCGAGGGGGGGTCGCCCACAGATACGCAGTATTTT.

The J gene is TRBJ2-5, the V gene TRBV20-1, with 9 positions matching TRBD2. CDR3 size: 15 residues. Per the germline V gene, CDR1 is DFQATT and CDR2 is SNEGSKA (reference sequence). The V segment lost 2 bases and the J segment 2 bases; nucleotides outside the gene matches: 6. The CDR3 nucleotides read TGCAGTGCTAGAAAGGGTAGCGGGGGACAAGAGACCCAGTACTTC. Its translation: CSARKGSGGQETQYF.